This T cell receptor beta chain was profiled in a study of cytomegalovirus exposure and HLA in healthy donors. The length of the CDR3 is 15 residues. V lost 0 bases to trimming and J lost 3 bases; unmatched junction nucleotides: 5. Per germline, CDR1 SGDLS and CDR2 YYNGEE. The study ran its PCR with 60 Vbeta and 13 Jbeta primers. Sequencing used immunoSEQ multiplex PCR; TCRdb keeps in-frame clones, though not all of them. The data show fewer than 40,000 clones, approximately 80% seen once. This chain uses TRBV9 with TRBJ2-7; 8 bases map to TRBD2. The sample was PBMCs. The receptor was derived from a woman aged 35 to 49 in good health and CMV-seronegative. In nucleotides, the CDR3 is TGTGCCAGCAGCGTAGCTGCGGGGGGCATCTACGAGCAGTACTTC. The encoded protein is CASSVAAGGIYEQYF.